This T cell receptor beta chain was sequenced during a study of blood T cell repertoires in COVID-19. As for this clone: The junction departs from germline at one end; a sequencing error may be responsible.

Original methodology: Nucleated cell counts were estimated from reference gene primer amplification. The assay was immunoSEQ multiplex PCR, and TCRdb's table has in-frame clones only and misses some. V, J and clone size reflect that table, while D and trimming were determined from the DNA. The sample lists 150,000 to 170,000 clones, roughly four fifths seen once, with about 3.8% in the top ten. This CDR3 has 17 residues. Germline CDR1 SSHAT, CDR2 FNYEAQ (reference sequence). The sample consisted of peripheral blood. This sequence joins TRBV7-7 and TRBJ2-3; the match to TRBD1 covers 9 bases. The origin of this receptor is a woman at least 80 years old with acute or convalescent COVID-19. CDR3 DNA sequence: TGTGCTAGCAGCCCAACCGGGACAGGGTTATATGCGGATACGCAGTATTTT. Amino acids: CASSPTGTGLYADTQYF. The entire variable domain, with the rest obtained from reference TRBV7-7 and TRBJ2-3, is as follows: GAGVSQSPRYKVTKRGQDVTLRCDPISSHATLYWYQQALGQGPEFLTYFNYEAQPDKSGLPSDRFSAERPEGSISTLTIQRTEQRDSAMYRCASSPTGTGLYADTQYFGPGTRLTVL.